This is a list of T cell receptor beta chains from one sample in a study of T cell responses to AZD1222 COVID-19 vaccine. Some clones are missing from TCRdb's copy, which holds only in-frame ones; the method was immunoSEQ multiplex PCR. Of more than 150,000 clones in the sample, 88% were seen once. The starting material was peripheral blood, obtained 28 days after the second AZD1222 dose. The origin of the receptors is an adult who received the AZD1222 COVID-19 vaccine. Both conserved end residues are part of each CDR3. Each record gives: clone size, D gene, J gene, V gene, CDR3 DNA, CDR3 protein. The D gene is left open where the match is weak. A clone size is listed for some rows: how often the clone was seen (once, few, many), or a class if it is expanded.

.,TRBD1,TRBJ1-4,TRBV9,TGTGCCAGCAGCGTCTTCGGACAGGGGGCAACTAATGAAAAACTGTTTTTT,CASSVFGQGATNEKLFF
.,TRBD2,TRBJ2-5,TRBV9,TGTGCCAGCAGCCCCAGACTAGCGGGAGGGCCACACCAAGAGACCCAGTACTTC,CASSPRLAGGPHQETQYF
.,.,TRBJ1-1,TRBV29-1,TGCAGCGTTGGGGGACGGTCCAACACTGAAGCTTTCTTT,CSVGGRSNTEAFF
.,TRBD1,TRBJ1-2,TRBV2,TGTGCCAGCGAGACAGGGATGTATGGCTACACCTTC,CASETGMYGYTF
.,TRBD1,TRBJ2-5,TRBV9,TGTGCCAGCAGCGCCGGAATCGGACAGGGAAGCCAAGAGACCCAGTACTTC,CASSAGIGQGSQETQYF
.,TRBD2,TRBJ2-1,TRBV28,TGTGCCAGCAGCCCGAAAGCGGGACGCTACAATGAGCAGTTCTTC,CASSPKAGRYNEQFF
once,.,TRBJ2-7,TRBV11-2,TGTGCCAGCAGTGGGGGGGCGAAAGAGCAGTACTTC,CASSGGAKEQYF
.,.,TRBJ1-1,TRBV27,TGTGCCAGCAGTTTCGGGGGGCTGAACACTGAAGCTTTCTTT,CASSFGGLNTEAFF
.,.,TRBJ2-3,TRBV4-1,TGCGCCAGCAGCCAAGACCCCAGAGCAGATACGCAGTATTTT,CASSQDPRADTQYF
.,TRBD1,TRBJ1-2,TRBV18,TGTGCCAGCTCACCAGTGAGGCAGGGGGCTGGTAATGGCTACACCTTC,CASSPVRQGAGNGYTF
once,TRBD2,TRBJ2-5,TRBV18,TGTGCCAGCTCACCACTTCCCCAGCGGGAGTACCAAGAGACCCAGTACTTC,CASSPLPQREYQETQYF
.,.,TRBJ2-1,TRBV27,TGTGCCAGCAGTGGGGCGGCCAACACCTACAATGAGCAGTTCTTC,CASSGAANTYNEQFF
once,TRBD1,TRBJ1-2,TRBV28,TGTGCCAGCAGTTTACTGACAGGGAACTATGGCTACACCTTC,CASSLLTGNYGYTF
.,.,TRBJ1-1,TRBV28,TGTGCCAGCAGTTTATTGGGGGGCACTGAAGCTTTCTTT,CASSLLGGTEAFF
.,.,TRBJ1-5,TRBV19,TGTGCCAGTAGTAGAGGGAATCAGCCCCAGCATTTT,CASSRGNQPQHF
.,.,TRBJ1-2,TRBV4-2,TGTGCCAGCAGCCAAGAAGGGGAGGTAGGCTATGGCTACACCTTC,CASSQEGEVGYGYTF
once,TRBD1,TRBJ1-1,TRBV10-3,TGTGCCATCAGCCGACAGGGGGGTTACACTGAAGCTTTCTTT,CAISRQGGYTEAFF
.,.,TRBJ2-3,TRBV2,TGTGCCAGCAGTGAAGAAGGACCAGATACGCAGTATTTT,CASSEEGPDTQYF
.,TRBD2,TRBJ2-5,TRBV18,TGTGCCAGCTCCCCGACTAGCGGGAGTACAGAGACCCAGTACTTC,CASSPTSGSTETQYF
.,.,TRBJ1-3,TRBV28,TGTGCCAGCAGTTCCCTTGGGGGAAACACCATATATTTT,CASSSLGGNTIYF
.,.,TRBJ1-5,TRBV9,TGTGCCAGCAGCGAGACCGACGGCAATCAGCCCCAGCATTTT,CASSETDGNQPQHF
.,.,TRBJ2-7,TRBV9,TGTGCCAGCAGCCCCGGGGGCAGGGGACCCTACGAGCAGTACTTC,CASSPGGRGPYEQYF
.,.,TRBJ2-2,TRBV3-1/TRBV3-2,TGTGCCAGCAGCCAAGAACCGGGAGTCGTGGCCGGGGAGCTGTTTTTT,CASSQEPGVVAGELFF
.,TRBD2,TRBJ2-7,TRBV27,TGTGCCAGCACTGTAGCGGGAGGGCGCTACGAGCAGTACTTC,CASTVAGGRYEQYF